This TCR beta chain was identified during a study of T cell responses to AZD1222 COVID-19 vaccine. On this clone: Its cognate antigen is unknown.

Broader study findings: Sampling captured repertoires only after the peak T cell response. Females made up more of the donors, who were largely white British, and clonal diversity may have come out too low.

The CDR3 length is 16 residues. V shed 2 bases, J shed 5 bases, and the junction held 10 bases outside the gene matches. Germline CDR1 and CDR2: KGHSH and LQKENI. Here immunoSEQ multiplex PCR was the method, and the copy in TCRdb shows in-frame clones only, minus some. This table holds about 140,000 clones. The chain joins TRBV18 to TRBJ1-1; 8 bases align to TRBD1. The sample comprised peripheral blood. This clonotype originated in an adult in good health. The CDR3 DNA follows: TGTGCCAGCTCACCAGGCGGACAGGGCGGAATAACTGAAGCTTTCTTT. It encodes CASSPGGQGGITEAFF.